These 22 T cell receptor beta chains were sequenced from one sample in a study of T-cell reconstitution after alpha-beta-depleted transplantation in children. Unique molecular identifiers were used in preparing the TCRbeta library. TCRdb passed the PCR reads through MiXCR, listing each CDR3 protein once. In the table there are approximately 500,000 distinct CDR3 sequences, more than 9% of which are singletons. The sequenced sample was PBMCs, obtained before TCRalphabeta/CD19-depleted stem cell transplant. Receptors originate from a child aged 2-15 years with inherited bone marrow failure, due to receive a stem cell transplant.

Concerning this clonotype: The junction departs from the called germline gene at one end, perhaps through a read error. The chain has TRBV11-1 and TRBJ2-6, with 7 bases lining up with TRBD1. Germline V gene sequence: CDR1 SGHAT, CDR2 FQDESV (reference sequence). The CDR3 runs 18 residues. CDR3 sequence reads: CASSLGQHEGAGANVLPF. In DNA, the CDR3 is TGTGCCAGCAGCCTGGGACAGCATGAGGGGGCCGGGGCCAACGTCCTGCCTTTC.

This clonotype was detected a few times. The chain couples TRBV4-3 to TRBJ2-5, with D possibly called TRBD1 or TRBD2 (5 bases each). CDR3 length: 16 amino acids. CDR1 and CDR2 from the germline V gene are LGHNA and YSLEER. The germline V and J ends were trimmed by 1 base and 4 bases, with 16 bases remaining between them. CDR3 bases: TGCGCCAGCAGCCAAGGTCCCCCCGGGGCCGGAGAGACCCAGTACTTC. Protein product: CASSQGPPGAGETQYF.

Ten or more counts support this clonotype. This chain uses TRBV28 with TRBJ1-6; D is possibly TRBD1 (5 bases). Germline CDR1 and CDR2: MDHEN and SYDVKM. With 7 bases removed from V and 11 bases from J, the gap between germline ends came to 18 bases. The CDR3 runs to 14 residues. CDR3: CASIVDFGGTPLHF. CDR3 coding DNA: TGTGCCAGCATAGTGGATTTCGGGGGGACACCCCTCCACTTT. Supplemented by reference TRBV28 and TRBJ1-6, the full variable domain reads DVKVTQSSRYLVKRTGEKVFLECVQDMDHENMFWYRQDPGLGLRLIYFSYDVKMKEKGDIPEGYSVSREKKERFSLILESASTNQTSMYLCASIVDFGGTPLHFGNGTRLTVT.

The V call is TRBV20-1, the J call TRBJ2-7; 7 nucleotides line up with TRBD2. V lost 4 bases to trimming and J lost 0 bases; unmatched junction nucleotides: 3. The CDR3 is 13 residues long. Germline-derived CDR1 and CDR2 are DFQATT and SNEGSKA (reference sequence). In DNA form, the CDR3 reads TGCAGTGCTATTACTAGCGACTCCTACGAGCAGTACTTC. Translated: CSAITSDSYEQYF.

This clonotype has ten or more counts. The V gene is TRBV4-3, the J gene TRBJ2-5, with TRBD2 matching over 12 bases. V shed 0 bases, J shed 9 bases, and the junction held 5 bases outside the gene matches. Germline V gene sequence: CDR1 LGHNA, CDR2 YSLEER. The CDR3 is 15 amino acids. CDR3 protein: CASSQEFLAGGAQYF. CDR3 bases: TGCGCCAGCAGCCAAGAATTCCTAGCGGGAGGGGCCCAGTACTTC.

Ten or more counts support this clonotype. The chain joins TRBV7-8 to TRBJ2-7; D unresolved. CDR3 size: 14 residues. V gave up 5 bases and J gave up 5 bases, with 16 bases separating them. Germline lookup yields CDR1 SGHVS and CDR2 FQNEAQ. CDR3 coding DNA: TGTGCCAGCAGCCCCTGGGCGGCAGACGACGAGCAGTACTTC. This codes for CASSPWAADDEQYF.

The chain combines TRBV7-9 with TRBJ2-2; D ambiguous. The CDR3 sequence is 16 residues long. Germline assignment: CDR1 SEHNR and CDR2 FQNEAQ (reference sequence). V was trimmed by 5 bases and J by 2 bases, leaving 15 bases between them. The CDR3 sequence is CASSPWAAINTGELFF. For the CDR3, the DNA is TGTGCCAGCAGCCCCTGGGCAGCCATAAACACCGGGGAGCTGTTTTTT.

This clonotype was observed a few times. The chain is built from TRBV28 and TRBJ2-5; the match to TRBD2 covers 11 bases. The trim removed 3 bases at V and 2 bases at J, leaving 11 bases unmatched. The CDR3 covers 18 residues. CDR1 and CDR2 (germline): MDHEN, SYDVKM. This chain's CDR3 is CASSLLGTSGREQETQYF. CDR3 nucleotides: TGTGCCAGCAGTTTGTTGGGAACTAGCGGGAGAGAGCAAGAGACCCAGTACTTC.

At least ten counts were recorded for this clonotype. The V and J genes are TRBV20-1 and TRBJ2-5; D ambiguous. The CDR3 runs to 14 residues. CDR1 is DFQATT, CDR2 SNEGSKA, per germline (reference sequence). The V gene lost 6 bases and the J gene lost 3 bases, with 17 bases spanning the gap. The CDR3 DNA reads as TGCAGTGCCCGCCCGGTTCCGGAAAAAGAGACCCAGTACTTC. Translated, it gives CSARPVPEKETQYF.

The V and J genes are TRBV20-1 and TRBJ2-1, with a weak D call TRBD2 (5 bases). V lost 6 bases, J lost 0 bases, and 9 bases lay in between. The CDR3 is 13 amino acids. CDR1 DFQATT and CDR2 SNEGSKA come from the germline V gene (reference sequence). CDR3 in DNA: TGCAGTGCGGTGGCGGGCTCCTACAATGAGCAGTTCTTC. Translation: CSAVAGSYNEQFF.

This clonotype was seen a handful of times. Written as DNA, the CDR3 is TGTGCCAGCTCACCTAATCAACCGGGACTAGCGGGAGAATACGAGCAGTACTTC. This encodes CASSPNQPGLAGEYEQYF. The chain is built from TRBV18 and TRBJ2-7, with 14 bases identical to TRBD2. The CDR3 extends over 18 amino acids. Germline CDR1 KGHSH, CDR2 LQKENI. V lost 3 bases and J lost 4; bases outside the gene matches: 11.

This clonotype was seen only a few times. This chain uses TRBV12-3 or TRBV12-4 with TRBJ2-5, with D maybe TRBD2 (5 bases). V was trimmed by 5 bases and J by 4 bases, leaving 20 bases between them. The CDR3 runs 16 residues. CDR3 in amino acids: CASSLTARGGIETQYF. The CDR3 DNA is TGTGCCAGCAGTCTCACGGCTCGCGGAGGAATAGAGACCCAGTACTTC.

The rearrangement uses TRBV30 and TRBJ1-3; maybe TRBD1 (5 bases). This CDR3 has 13 amino acids. The V and J ends lost 3 bases and 3 bases respectively, with 9 bases between them. Germline assignment: CDR1 GTSNPN and CDR2 SVGIG (reference sequence). The chain's CDR3 is CAWRRGSGNTIYF. CDR3 bases: TGTGCCTGGAGGAGGGGCAGTGGAAACACCATATATTTT.

The sample holds many counts of this clonotype. The V gene is TRBV4-1, the J gene TRBJ2-7, with D tentatively TRBD2 (5 bases). V lost 1 base, J lost 4 bases, and 14 bases lay in between. The germline V gene encodes CDR1 MGHRA and CDR2 YSYEKL. The CDR3 is made up of 15 amino acids. CDR3 loop: CASSQGPRESYEQYF. The DNA of the CDR3 is TGCGCCAGCAGCCAAGGCCCGAGGGAGTCGTACGAGCAGTACTTC.

The CDR3 DNA reads TGCAGTGCTAGAGATCGGGCCGGAACCAGTGGCTACACCTTC. This codes for CSARDRAGTSGYTF. This chain links TRBV20-1 with TRBJ1-2; D unclear. Germline CDR1 DFQATT, CDR2 SNEGSKA (reference sequence). Trimming took 0 bases from V and 7 from J, leaving 15 bases between them. The CDR3 has 14 residues.

This clonotype came up many times. The chain recombines TRBV20-1 with TRBJ2-7, with unresolved D. Germline assignment: CDR1 DFQATT and CDR2 SNEGSKA (reference sequence). The V and J ends lost 3 bases and 2 bases respectively, with 17 bases between them. This CDR3 has 15 residues. DNA of the CDR3: TGCAGTGCTAGGCCCCCAGTGAGCAGAACCTACGAGCAGTACTTC. It is translated as CSARPPVSRTYEQYF.

This clonotype was detected a few times. The V call is TRBV15, the J call TRBJ1-5; D might be TRBD1 (5 bases). This CDR3 is 15 amino acids long. Germline V gene data show CDR1 as LNHNV and CDR2 as YYDKDF (reference sequence). V shed 0 bases and J shed 6 bases, with 12 bases lying between them. The CDR3 sequence is CATSREGQEAQPQHF. The CDR3, as DNA: TGTGCCACCAGCAGAGAGGGGCAAGAGGCTCAGCCCCAGCATTTT.

This clonotype was detected many times. The chain is built from TRBV5-1 and TRBJ2-7; no firm D call. There are 14 residues in the CDR3. Looked up from germline, CDR1 is SGHRS and CDR2 is YFSETQ. Trimming cost V 0 bases and J 4 bases, with 11 bases left between them. The CDR3 is CASSLGFSSYEQYF. In nucleotides, the CDR3 is TGCGCCAGCAGCTTGGGCTTCAGTTCATACGAGCAGTACTTC.

This clonotype was seen repeatedly, ten times or more. The chain links TRBV18 to TRBJ2-7; the match to TRBD1 covers 7 bases. The CDR3 length is 14 residues. Trimming at V came to 3 bases and at J to 3 bases, leaving 5 bases not matched to a gene. CDR1 and CDR2 (germline): KGHSH, LQKENI. This chain's CDR3 is CASSPRQGDYEQYF. CDR3 coding DNA: TGTGCCAGCTCACCTCGGCAGGGGGACTACGAGCAGTACTTC.

There are many counts of this clonotype. The J gene is TRBJ2-2, the V gene TRBV15; weak D call: TRBD1 (5 bases). Trimming took off 0 bases at V and 3 bases at J, with 8 bases between the two ends. Looked up from germline, CDR1 is LNHNV and CDR2 is YYDKDF (reference sequence). This CDR3 has 15 amino acids. CDR3 sequence reads: CATSRDRVDTGELFF. The CDR3 bases are TGTGCCACCAGCAGAGACAGGGTGGACACCGGGGAGCTGTTTTTT.

This sequence joins TRBV28 and TRBJ2-1; no clear D. V was clipped by 8 bases and J by 9 bases, with 14 bases between them. Germline V gene sequence: CDR1 MDHEN, CDR2 SYDVKM. CDR3 length: 12 residues. The CDR3 sequence: CASSLGLFEQFF. The CDR3 bases are TGTGCCAGCTCATTAGGGCTGTTTGAGCAGTTCTTC.

This clonotype has more than one count but fewer than ten. The chain uses TRBV10-3 and TRBJ2-1; possible D gene TRBD1, 5 bases. Germline loops: CDR1 ENHRY, CDR2 SYGVKD. The CDR3 extends over 13 amino acids. The V gene lost 6 bases and the J gene lost 2 bases, with 8 bases spanning the gap. CDR3 DNA sequence: TGTGCCATCAGCGCGGACACCTACAATGAGCAGTTCTTC. Encoded protein: CAISADTYNEQFF.